This T cell receptor (beta chain) appears in the sequencing data of a study of PD-L1 blockade in urothelial cancer. Trimming shortened V by 5 bases and J by 6 bases, and 13 bases separated the two germline ends. From germline, CDR1 is MNHEY and CDR2 SVGAGI. This CDR3 spans 13 amino acids. Some clones are missing from TCRdb's copy, which holds only in-frame ones; the method was immunoSEQ multiplex PCR. The repertoire has about 43,000 clones, over 75% of them found once; the top ten carry 16%. The time point here: pretreatment peripheral blood. The chain links TRBV6-5 to TRBJ1-2; D unclear. The sequence derives from a man aged 55 to 70 with urothelial cancer. The material was PBMCs, obtained around atezolizumab (anti-PD-L1) treatment. CDR3 in amino acids: CASSARVDNGYTF. The CDR3 DNA sequence: TGTGCCAGCAGTGCGAGGGTAGATAATGGCTACACCTTC.